Presented here are 4 T cell receptor beta chains from one specimen sequenced in a study of cytomegalovirus exposure and HLA in healthy donors. PCR amplification relied on 60 Vbeta primers (plus 13 Jbeta primers). Repertoires were generated with immunoSEQ multiplex PCR, while TCRdb's copy carries only in-frame clones and drops some. The sample holds about 190,000 clones, roughly 81% seen once. Specimen: PBMCs. The receptors stem from a young woman in good health and CMV-seropositive.

The chain carries TRBV7-9 and TRBJ2-3; TRBD2 matches at 9 bases. Germline V gene data show CDR1 as SEHNR and CDR2 as FQNEAQ (reference sequence). This CDR3 has 15 amino acids. The trim removed 6 bases at V and 2 bases at J, leaving 6 bases unmatched. The CDR3 coding sequence is TGTGCCAGCAGGAGACGGACTAGCGACACAGATACGCAGTATTTT. Its translation: CASRRRTSDTDTQYF.

The chain joins TRBV4-2 to TRBJ2-5, with 11 positions matching TRBD2. Germline CDR1 reads LGHNA; CDR2 reads YNFKEQ. Trimming took 1 base from V and 1 from J; bases not matched to a gene: 8. The CDR3 consists of 18 residues. The CDR3 bases are TGTGCCAGCAGCCAAGCAGGGGGGACTAGCGGTTTCCAAGAGACCCAGTACTTC. It yields the protein CASSQAGGTSGFQETQYF.

This clone was seen only a few times. The chain has TRBV27 and TRBJ1-6; 7 positions agree with TRBD1. This CDR3 contains 14 residues. Germline-derived CDR1 and CDR2 are MNHEY and SMNVEV (reference sequence). V lost 5 bases and J lost 5; bases outside the gene matches: 3. The CDR3 loop is CASSPGTDNSPLHF. CDR3 nucleotide sequence: TGTGCCAGCAGTCCCGGGACAGATAATTCACCCCTCCACTTT.

The V gene is TRBV11-2, the J gene TRBJ2-5, with TRBD2 matching over 16 bases. Germline CDR1 reads SGHAT; CDR2 reads FQNNGV. The CDR3 is made up of 17 amino acids. The trim removed 5 bases at V and 2 bases at J, leaving 5 bases unmatched. The DNA for the CDR3 is TGTGCCAGCAGCATCGGGACTAGCGGGAGGGTTCAAGAGACCCAGTACTTC. It is translated as CASSIGTSGRVQETQYF.